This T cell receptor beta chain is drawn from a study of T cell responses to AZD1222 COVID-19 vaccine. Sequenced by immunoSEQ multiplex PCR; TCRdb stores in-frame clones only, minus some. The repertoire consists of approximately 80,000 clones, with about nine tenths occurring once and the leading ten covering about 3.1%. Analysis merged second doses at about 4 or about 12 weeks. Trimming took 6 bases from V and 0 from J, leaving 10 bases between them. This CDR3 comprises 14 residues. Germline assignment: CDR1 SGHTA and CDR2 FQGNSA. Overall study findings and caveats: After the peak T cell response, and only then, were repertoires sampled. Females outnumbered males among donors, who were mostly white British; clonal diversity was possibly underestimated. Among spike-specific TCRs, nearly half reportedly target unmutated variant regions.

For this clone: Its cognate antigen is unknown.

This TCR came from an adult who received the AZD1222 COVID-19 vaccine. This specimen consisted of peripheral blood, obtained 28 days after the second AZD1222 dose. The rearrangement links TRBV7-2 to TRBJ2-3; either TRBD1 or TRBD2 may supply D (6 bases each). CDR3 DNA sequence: TGTGCCAGCAGGGCGGGACAAAGCACAGATACGCAGTATTTT. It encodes CASRAGQSTDTQYF. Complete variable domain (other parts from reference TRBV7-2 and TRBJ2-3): GAGVSQSPSNKVTEKGKDVELRCDPISGHTALYWYRQSLGQGLEFLIYFQGNSAPDKSGLPSDRFSAERTGGSVSTLTIQRTQQEDSAVYLCASRAGQSTDTQYFGPGTRLTVL.